These T cell receptor beta chains were read from a single sample in a study of cytotoxic CD8 clonotypes in ibrutinib-treated CLL. Here immunoSEQ multiplex PCR was the method, and the copy in TCRdb shows in-frame clones only, minus some. Among approximately 90,000 clones, 60% to 80% were seen once, and the ten largest hold 20% to 25%. The sequencing here drew on PBMCs, taken after 24 months of ibrutinib treatment. The receptors derive from a human donor with chronic lymphocytic leukemia. Both conserved end residues are part of each CDR3. Fields, in order: V gene, CDR3 length, CDR3 protein.

>TRBV5-1|16
CASSLVAGATNYGYTF
>TRBV28|12
CASSLWADTQYF
>TRBV7-9|15
CASSTLGTGKPGYTF
>TRBV10-2|12
CASTTGGKGYTF
>TRBV11-2|13
CASSLESAGTQYF
>TRBV9|15
CASSTPTGRGSPLHF
>TRBV6-5|13
CASSTTGDSPLHF
>TRBV5-4|12
CASSQDTDEQYF
>TRBV5-5|17
CASSSSGTSGLYNEQFF
>TRBV7-3|13
CASSPGGINEQFF
>TRBV25-1|17
CASSGNGLADYTGELFF
>TRBV28|14
CAGRESGKDNEQFF
>TRBV5-4|12
CASSLGGDGYTF
>TRBV9|15
CASSVRGVGANVLTF
>TRBV27|15
CASALGLAGAETQYF
>TRBV7-2|16
CASSLGTSQNSYEQYF
>TRBV27|15
CASNPAGGPTDTQYF
>TRBV9|13
CASGPRGALEQYF
>TRBV10-1|12
CASSLTGNEQYF
>TRBV11-2|16
CASSSDLGRGHNEQFF
>TRBV5-3|16
CARSLVGDRVNTEAFF
>TRBV11-1|15
CASSSSSGSYNEQFF
>TRBV4-2|14
CASSRDRANQPQHF
>TRBV28|15
CASSRQETLRNTIYF
>TRBV19|16
CASREGQIGSNQPQHF
>TRBV18|15
CASSTMGGQSTEAFF
>TRBV10-3|14
CAISGGGAQETQYF
>TRBV2|11
CATVREDGYTF
>TRBV28|14
CASSLGHVSYEQYF
>TRBV5-5|13
CASSSGFYNEQFF
>TRBV5-1|14
CASSLDGDGYGYTF
>TRBV27|15
CASHRRGQVRYEQYF
>TRBV5-8|14
CASSQRQGYNEQFF
>TRBV5-6|16
CASSLAGLGSNQPQHF
>TRBV10-3|13
CAISEQSNQPQHF
>TRBV10-2|14
CASRPTGGSNEQFF
>TRBV5-1|13
CASTLTGYNEQFF
>TRBV6-6|14
CASSYSKGVYGYTF
>TRBV29-1|13
CSVDRQGAYEQYF
>TRBV19|15
CATRLHGTGSLEQYF
>TRBV7-9|15
CASSVGQDVVYGYTF
>TRBV11-2|15
CASSSSDRGAYEQYF
>TRBV5-8|13
CASSLDRGKTQYF
>TRBV6-1|13
CASSPEGNYGYTF
>TRBV5-1|15
CASSLGTSGTYEQYF
>TRBV27|16
CASSLWGSSGANVLTF
>TRBV27|15
CASRSGQGALHEQYF
>TRBV2|16
CASRTGGFSSYNEQFF
>TRBV6-5|14
CASRKGQGTSEQYF
>TRBV11-2|16
CASSLQVSGRSTEQYF
>TRBV11-2|16
CASSPDRLTSGNTIYF
>TRBV2|12
CASHRAQETQYF
>TRBV10-3|15
CAISLDGRVYNEQFF
>TRBV2|15
CASSARGFGRQPQHF